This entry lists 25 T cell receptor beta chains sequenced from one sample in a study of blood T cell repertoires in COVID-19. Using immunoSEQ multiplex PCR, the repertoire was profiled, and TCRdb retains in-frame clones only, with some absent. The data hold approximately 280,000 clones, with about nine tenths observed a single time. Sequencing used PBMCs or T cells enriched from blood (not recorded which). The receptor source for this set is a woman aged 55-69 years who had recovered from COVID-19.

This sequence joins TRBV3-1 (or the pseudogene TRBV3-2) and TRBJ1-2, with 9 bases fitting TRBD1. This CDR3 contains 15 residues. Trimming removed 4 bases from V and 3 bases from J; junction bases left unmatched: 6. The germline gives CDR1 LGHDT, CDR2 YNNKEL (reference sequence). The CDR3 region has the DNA TGTGCCAGCAGCCCACAGGGGGCGGATGACTATGGCTACACCTTC. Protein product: CASSPQGADDYGYTF.

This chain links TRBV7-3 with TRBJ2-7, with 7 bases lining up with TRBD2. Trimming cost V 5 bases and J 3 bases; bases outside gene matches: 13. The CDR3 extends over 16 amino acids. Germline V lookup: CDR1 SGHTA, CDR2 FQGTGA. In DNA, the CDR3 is TGTGCCAGCAGCCCGAGTGCGGTTAGCGGGCTCTACGAGCAGTACTTC. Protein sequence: CASSPSAVSGLYEQYF. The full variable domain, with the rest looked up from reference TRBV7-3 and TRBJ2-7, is GAGVSQTPSNKVTEKGKYVELRCDPISGHTALYWYRQSLGQGPEFLIYFQGTGAADDSGLPNDRFFAVRPEGSVSTLKIQRTERGDSAVYLCASSPSAVSGLYEQYFGPGTRLTVT.

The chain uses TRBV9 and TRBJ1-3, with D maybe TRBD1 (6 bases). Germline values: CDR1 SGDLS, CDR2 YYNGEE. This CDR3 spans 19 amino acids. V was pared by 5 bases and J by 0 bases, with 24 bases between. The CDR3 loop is CASRLRRGGLLSSGNTIYF. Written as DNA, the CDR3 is TGTGCCAGCAGACTCCGCAGGGGAGGGTTACTCTCCTCTGGAAACACCATATATTTT.

The CDR3 protein is CSVYRGLFSEAFF. The CDR3 DNA follows: TGCAGCGTTTACAGGGGGCTGTTCTCTGAAGCTTTCTTT. The chain couples TRBV29-1 to TRBJ1-1; 9 bases agree with TRBD1. Germline CDR1 is SQVTM and CDR2 is ANQGSEA. The length of the CDR3 is 13 residues. The V gene end was trimmed by 5 bases and the J gene end by 6 bases; junction bases not matched to a gene: 7.

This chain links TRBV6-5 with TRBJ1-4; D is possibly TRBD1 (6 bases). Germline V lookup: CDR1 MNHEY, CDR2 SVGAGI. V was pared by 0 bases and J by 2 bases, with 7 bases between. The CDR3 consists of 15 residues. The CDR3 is CASSYSGQTNEKLFF. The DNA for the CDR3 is TGTGCCAGCAGTTACTCAGGACAGACTAATGAAAAACTGTTTTTT.

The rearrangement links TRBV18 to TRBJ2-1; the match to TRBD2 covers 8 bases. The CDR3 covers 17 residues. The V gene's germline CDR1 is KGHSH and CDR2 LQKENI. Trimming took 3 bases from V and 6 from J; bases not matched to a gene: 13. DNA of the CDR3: TGTGCCAGCTCACCGAGGGGACTAGACGCAACGAGCAATGAGCAGTTCTTC. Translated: CASSPRGLDATSNEQFF.

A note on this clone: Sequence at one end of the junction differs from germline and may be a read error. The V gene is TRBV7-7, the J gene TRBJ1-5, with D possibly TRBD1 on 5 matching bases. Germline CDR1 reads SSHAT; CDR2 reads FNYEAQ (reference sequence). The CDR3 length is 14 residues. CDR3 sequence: CASSSLWGAQPQHF. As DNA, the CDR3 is TGTGCTAGCAGCTCCCTGTGGGGCGCTCAGCCCCAGCATTTT.

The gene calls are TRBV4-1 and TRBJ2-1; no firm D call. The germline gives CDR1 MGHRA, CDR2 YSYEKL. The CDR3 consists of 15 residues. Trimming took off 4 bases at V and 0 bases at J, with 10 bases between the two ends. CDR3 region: CASSPLRSSYNEQFF. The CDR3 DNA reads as TGCGCCAGCAGCCCCCTCCGGAGCTCCTACAATGAGCAGTTCTTC.

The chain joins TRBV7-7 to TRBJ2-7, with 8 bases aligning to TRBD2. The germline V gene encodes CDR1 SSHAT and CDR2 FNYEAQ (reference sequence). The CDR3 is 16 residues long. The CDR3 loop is CASRIGWAGGTYEQYF. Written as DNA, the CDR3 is TGTGCTAGCCGCATAGGGTGGGCGGGGGGTACCTACGAGCAGTACTTC. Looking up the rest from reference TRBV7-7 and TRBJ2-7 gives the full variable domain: GAGVSQSPRYKVTKRGQDVTLRCDPISSHATLYWYQQALGQGPEFLTYFNYEAQPDKSGLPSDRFSAERPEGSISTLTIQRTEQRDSAMYRCASRIGWAGGTYEQYFGPGTRLTVT.

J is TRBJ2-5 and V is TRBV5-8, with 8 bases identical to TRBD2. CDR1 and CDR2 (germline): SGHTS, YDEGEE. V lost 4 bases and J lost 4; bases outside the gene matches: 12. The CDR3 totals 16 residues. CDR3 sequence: CASSPGTSGYRETQYF. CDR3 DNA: TGTGCCAGCAGCCCGGGGACTAGTGGGTATCGAGAGACCCAGTACTTC.

The CDR3 DNA sequence: TGTGCCAGCACACCGTTCGACACCGACTATGGCTACACCTTC. This encodes CASTPFDTDYGYTF. The V and J genes are TRBV9 and TRBJ1-2; D is ambiguous. CDR3 length equals 14 residues. V lost 6 bases, J lost 3 bases, and 15 bases lay in between. Germline values: CDR1 SGDLS, CDR2 YYNGEE.

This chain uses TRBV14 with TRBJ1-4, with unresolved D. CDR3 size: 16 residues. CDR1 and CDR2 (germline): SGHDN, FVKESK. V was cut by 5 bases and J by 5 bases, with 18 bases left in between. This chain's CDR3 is CASSARIQVRNEKLFF. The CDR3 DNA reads TGTGCCAGCAGCGCAAGGATCCAGGTTCGGAATGAAAAACTGTTTTTT.

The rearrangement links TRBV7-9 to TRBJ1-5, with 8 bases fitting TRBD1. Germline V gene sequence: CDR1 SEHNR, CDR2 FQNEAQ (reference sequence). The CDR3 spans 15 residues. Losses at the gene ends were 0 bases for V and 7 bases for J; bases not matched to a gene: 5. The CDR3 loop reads CASSLALDRGQPQHF. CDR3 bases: TGTGCCAGCAGCTTAGCCCTCGACAGGGGCCAGCCCCAGCATTTT.

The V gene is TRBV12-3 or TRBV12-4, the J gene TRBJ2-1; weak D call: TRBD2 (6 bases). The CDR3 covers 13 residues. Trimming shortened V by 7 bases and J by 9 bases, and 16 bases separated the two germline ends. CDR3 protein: CASKDWGTGEQFF. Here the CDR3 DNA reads TGTGCCAGCAAGGATTGGGGGACTGGTGAGCAGTTCTTC.

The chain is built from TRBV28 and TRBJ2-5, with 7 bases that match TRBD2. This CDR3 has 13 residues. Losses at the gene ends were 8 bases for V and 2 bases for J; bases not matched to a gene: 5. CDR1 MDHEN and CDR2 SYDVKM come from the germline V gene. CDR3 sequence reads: CASGGGGQETQYF. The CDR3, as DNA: TGTGCCAGCGGCGGGGGAGGTCAAGAGACCCAGTACTTC.

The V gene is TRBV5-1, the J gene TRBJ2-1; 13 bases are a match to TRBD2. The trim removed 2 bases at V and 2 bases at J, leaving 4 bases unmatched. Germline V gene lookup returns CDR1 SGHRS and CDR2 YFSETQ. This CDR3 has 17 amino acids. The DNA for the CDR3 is TGCGCCAGCAGCTTTGTACTAGCGGGAGGGCCCTACAATGAGCAGTTCTTC. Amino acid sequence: CASSFVLAGGPYNEQFF.

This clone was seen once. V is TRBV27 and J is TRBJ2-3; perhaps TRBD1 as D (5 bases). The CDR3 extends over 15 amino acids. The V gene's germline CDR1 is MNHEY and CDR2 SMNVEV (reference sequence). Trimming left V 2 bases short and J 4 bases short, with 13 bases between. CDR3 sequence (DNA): TGTGCCAGCAGTTTAGACCCCGAAGGGGCAGATACGCAGTATTTT. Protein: CASSLDPEGADTQYF.

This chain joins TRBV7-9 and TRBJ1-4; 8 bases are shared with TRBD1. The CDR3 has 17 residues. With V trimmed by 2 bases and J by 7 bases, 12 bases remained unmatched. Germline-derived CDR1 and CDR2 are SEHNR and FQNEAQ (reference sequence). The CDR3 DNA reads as TGTGCCAGCAGCTTAACCCAACAACAGGGGGTAGTTGAAAAACTGTTTTTT. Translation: CASSLTQQQGVVEKLFF.

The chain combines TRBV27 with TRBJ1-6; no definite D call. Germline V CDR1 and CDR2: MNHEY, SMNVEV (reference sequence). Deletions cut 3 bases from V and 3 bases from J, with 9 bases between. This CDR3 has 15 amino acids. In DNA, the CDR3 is TGTGCCAGCAGTTTGAGGGCGAGCTATAATTCACCCCTCCACTTT. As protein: CASSLRASYNSPLHF.

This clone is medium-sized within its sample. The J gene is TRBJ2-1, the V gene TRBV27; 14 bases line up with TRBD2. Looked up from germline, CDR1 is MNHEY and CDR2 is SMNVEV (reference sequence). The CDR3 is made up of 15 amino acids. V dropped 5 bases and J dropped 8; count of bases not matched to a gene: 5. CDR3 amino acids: CASSGGTSGRDEQFF. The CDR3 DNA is TGTGCCAGCAGTGGCGGGACTAGCGGGAGAGATGAGCAGTTCTTC.

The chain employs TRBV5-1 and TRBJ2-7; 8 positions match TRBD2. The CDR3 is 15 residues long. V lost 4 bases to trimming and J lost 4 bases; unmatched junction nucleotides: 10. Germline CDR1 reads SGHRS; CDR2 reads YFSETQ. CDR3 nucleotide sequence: TGCGCCAGCAGCCCGGGGCTAGCGGGTAAATACGAGCAGTACTTC. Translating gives CASSPGLAGKYEQYF.

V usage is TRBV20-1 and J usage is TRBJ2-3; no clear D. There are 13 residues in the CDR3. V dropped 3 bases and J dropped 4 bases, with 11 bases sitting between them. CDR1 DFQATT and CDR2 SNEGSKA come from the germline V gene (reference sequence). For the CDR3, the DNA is TGCAGTGCTAGTGCCGGTTTCCCAGATACGCAGTATTTT. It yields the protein CSASAGFPDTQYF.

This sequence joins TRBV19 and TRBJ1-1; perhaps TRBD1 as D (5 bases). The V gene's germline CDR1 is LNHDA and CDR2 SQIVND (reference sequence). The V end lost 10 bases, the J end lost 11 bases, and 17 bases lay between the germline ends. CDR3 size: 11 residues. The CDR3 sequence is CATHLASGAFF. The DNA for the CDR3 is TGTGCCACCCACCTGGCTTCAGGGGCTTTCTTT.

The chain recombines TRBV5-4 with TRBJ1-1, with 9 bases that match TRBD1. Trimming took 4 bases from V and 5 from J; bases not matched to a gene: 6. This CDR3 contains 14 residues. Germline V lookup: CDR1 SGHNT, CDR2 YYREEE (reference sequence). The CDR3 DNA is TGTGCCAGCAGCCCGGGACAGGGTGGAACTGAAGCTTTCTTT. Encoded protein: CASSPGQGGTEAFF.

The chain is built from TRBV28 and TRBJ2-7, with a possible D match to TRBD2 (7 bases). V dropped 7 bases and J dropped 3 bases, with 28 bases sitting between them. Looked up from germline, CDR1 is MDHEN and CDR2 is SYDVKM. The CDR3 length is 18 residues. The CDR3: CASTAMGQGRGVGYEQYF. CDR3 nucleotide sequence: TGTGCCAGCACCGCCATGGGGCAGGGGAGGGGTGTAGGCTACGAGCAGTACTTC.